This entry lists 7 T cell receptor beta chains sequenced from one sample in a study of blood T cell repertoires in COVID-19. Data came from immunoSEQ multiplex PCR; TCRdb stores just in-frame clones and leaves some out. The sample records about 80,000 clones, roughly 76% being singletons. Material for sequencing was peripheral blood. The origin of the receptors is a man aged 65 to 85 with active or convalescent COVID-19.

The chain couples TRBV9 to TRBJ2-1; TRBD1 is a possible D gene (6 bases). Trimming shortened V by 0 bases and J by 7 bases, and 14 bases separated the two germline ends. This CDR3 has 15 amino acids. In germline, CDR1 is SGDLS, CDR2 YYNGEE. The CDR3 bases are TGTGCCAGCAGCGTAGGTAGGGGGTCGGGGAATGAGCAGTTCTTC. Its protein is CASSVGRGSGNEQFF.

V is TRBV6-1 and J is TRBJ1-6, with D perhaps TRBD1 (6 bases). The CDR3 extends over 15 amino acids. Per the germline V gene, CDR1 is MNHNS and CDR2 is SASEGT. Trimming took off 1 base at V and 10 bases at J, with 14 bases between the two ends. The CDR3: CASSEVYREGSPLHF. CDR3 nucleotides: TGTGCCAGCAGTGAAGTGTACAGGGAAGGGTCACCCCTCCACTTT.

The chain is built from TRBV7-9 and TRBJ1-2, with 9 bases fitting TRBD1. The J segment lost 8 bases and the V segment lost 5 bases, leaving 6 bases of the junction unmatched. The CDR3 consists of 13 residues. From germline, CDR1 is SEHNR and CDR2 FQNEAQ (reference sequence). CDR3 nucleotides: TGTGCCAGCAGCCTAAACAGGGGGCTGGGCTACACCTTC. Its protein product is CASSLNRGLGYTF.

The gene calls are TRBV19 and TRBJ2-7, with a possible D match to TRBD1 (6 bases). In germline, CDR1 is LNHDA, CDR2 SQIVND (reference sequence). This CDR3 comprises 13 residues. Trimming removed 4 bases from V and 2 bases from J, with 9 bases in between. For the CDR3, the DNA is TGTGCCAGTAGTAGAAGACAGGCCTACGAGCAGTACTTC. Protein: CASSRRQAYEQYF.

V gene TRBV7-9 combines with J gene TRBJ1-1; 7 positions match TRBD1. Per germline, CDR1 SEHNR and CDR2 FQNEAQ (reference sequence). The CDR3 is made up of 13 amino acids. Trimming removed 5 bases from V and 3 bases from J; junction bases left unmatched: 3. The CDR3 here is CASSLTGDTEAFF. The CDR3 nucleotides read TGTGCCAGCAGCCTTACAGGGGACACTGAAGCTTTCTTT.

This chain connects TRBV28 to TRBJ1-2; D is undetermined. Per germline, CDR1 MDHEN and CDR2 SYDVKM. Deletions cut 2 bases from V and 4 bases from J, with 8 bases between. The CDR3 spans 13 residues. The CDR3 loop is CASSLGGPYGYTF. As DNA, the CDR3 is TGTGCCAGCAGTTTAGGCGGTCCCTATGGCTACACCTTC.

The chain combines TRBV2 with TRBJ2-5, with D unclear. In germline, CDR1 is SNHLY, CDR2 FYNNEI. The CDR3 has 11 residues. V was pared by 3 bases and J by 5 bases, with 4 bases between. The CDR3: CASSDGETQYF. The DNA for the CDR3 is TGTGCCAGCAGTGATGGCGAGACCCAGTACTTC.